This T cell receptor (beta chain) came from a study of T cells after yellow fever vaccination. From germline, CDR1 is SGHRS and CDR2 YFSETQ. The CDR3 runs to 13 residues. Deletions cut 2 bases from V and 4 bases from J, with 8 bases between. Overall study results and limits: A faster peak, day 5 versus 15, was reached by the weaker secondary response. Reappearing after the booster were most of the clones from primary vaccination (96% CD4, around 88% CD8).

Comments on this clonotype: What it recognizes is unknown.

Template switching by 5'RACE produced TCR cDNA, adding a universal primer site and UMIs. TCRdb called the 5' RACE reads again in MiXCR, with one record for every CDR3 protein. The table has 450,000 to 550,000 distinct CDR3 sequences, less than 25% seen once. This receptor was identified in a young man who received the YFV17D yellow fever vaccine. Sequencing was performed on PBMCs, taken 20 to 25 days after the first yellow fever vaccination. The rearrangement links TRBV5-1 to TRBJ2-3; D not certain. The CDR3: CASSFSDADTQYF. CDR3 bases: TGCGCCAGCAGCTTTTCGGACGCAGATACGCAGTATTTT.